This TCR beta chain stems from a study of cytomegalovirus exposure and HLA in healthy donors. Study-wide results and caveats: The CMV antigen specificity of three CMV-associated chains was confirmed through in vitro analysis.

Germline V gives CDR1 MNHEY, CDR2 SMNVEV (reference sequence). V lost 6 bases and J 4 bases, leaving 10 bases between the germline ends. CDR3 length equals 13 residues. This clone was seen just once. Its antigen remains unidentified. Clones were read by immunoSEQ multiplex PCR, and TCRdb kept only the in-frame ones, dropping some. The table has 130,000 or so clones, around nine tenths seen once. This chain uses TRBV27 with TRBJ2-1; D perhaps matches TRBD1 (5 bases). The source material was PBMCs. This TCR came from a man younger than 40 in good health and CMV-seronegative. The DNA of the CDR3 is TGTGCCAGCAGCCAAGGGGTTTACAATGAGCAGTTCTTC. Protein sequence: CASSQGVYNEQFF.